This is a list of T cell receptor beta chains from one sample in a study of T-cell reconstitution after alpha-beta-depleted transplantation in children. Each CDR3 protein is one row after TCRdb ran MiXCR on the PCR reads. Among about 500,000 distinct CDR3 sequences, about 31% were seen once, and the ten largest hold around 2.3%. Specimen: PBMCs from the stem cell graft donor, collected from the stem cell graft. Receptors were obtained from a human donor who donated a stem cell graft to a child with aplastic anemia. Each CDR3 is given with its conserved first and last residue. The D gene is left open where the match is weak. Not every row has a clone size; where given, it reads once, few, many or a size class.

j_call	v_call	d_call	clone_size	cdr3_nt	cdr3_aa
TRBJ2-5	TRBV7-3	NA	NA	TGTGCCAGCAGCTTAAGTCTACAAGAGACCCAGTACTTC	CASSLSLQETQYF
TRBJ2-7	TRBV20-1	TRBD2	NA	TGCAGTGCTAGGACTAGCAGTGACTACGAGCAGTACTTC	CSARTSSDYEQYF
TRBJ2-1	TRBV24-1	NA	NA	TGTGCCACCAGTGTGGGCTATAGAGACGAGCAGTTCTTC	CATSVGYRDEQFF
TRBJ2-1	TRBV11-2	TRBD2	few	TGTGCCAGCAGCTTAGATCTAGCGGGAGGGCACAATGAGCAGTTCTTC	CASSLDLAGGHNEQFF
TRBJ1-5	TRBV4-3	TRBD1	NA	TGCGCCAGCAGCCAAGAGACAGGGGGTAATCAGCCCCAGCATTTT	CASSQETGGNQPQHF
TRBJ2-1	TRBV25-1	NA	NA	TGTGCCAGCAGTGAAGTCGAGGAATACAATGAGCAGTTCTTC	CASSEVEEYNEQFF
TRBJ1-1	TRBV27	TRBD1	few	TGTGCCAGCAGTTTTCAGGGGGCCGTCCATGAAGCTTTCTTT	CASSFQGAVHEAFF
TRBJ1-5	TRBV15	NA	few	TGTGCCACCAGCAGAGCCATCAATAGCAATCAGCCCCAGCATTTT	CATSRAINSNQPQHF
TRBJ2-1	TRBV20-1	NA	NA	TGCAGTGCCGCCGGCGGGGGACACTCCTACAATGAGCAGTTCTTC	CSAAGGGHSYNEQFF
TRBJ1-5	TRBV7-2	NA	NA	TGTGCCAGCAGCCCGGACTTCGGCCAGCCCCAGCATTTT	CASSPDFGQPQHF
TRBJ1-2	TRBV29-1	NA	NA	TGCAGCGTTGAAGGGGTAGGGGGGGTAGGCGGCTACACCTTC	CSVEGVGGVGGYTF
TRBJ2-2	TRBV12-3/TRBV12-4	TRBD2	NA	TGTGCCAGCAGTCCCTCGACTAGCGGGTACACCGGGGAGCTGTTTTTT	CASSPSTSGYTGELFF
TRBJ1-5	TRBV20-1	NA	NA	TGCAGTGCTAGTCAGAGCAATCAGCCCCAGCATTTT	CSASQSNQPQHF
TRBJ2-4	TRBV11-2	NA	NA	TGTGCCAGCAGCTTAGATCCTGGGAGGAGCGCCAAAAACATTCAGTACTTC	CASSLDPGRSAKNIQYF
TRBJ2-7	TRBV5-6	NA	NA	TGTGCCAGCAGCCCCGGACAGTTCTACGAGCAGTACTTC	CASSPGQFYEQYF
TRBJ2-7	TRBV20-1	NA	NA	TGCAGTGCTAGAGGGACAGAGCCCTACGAGCAGTACTTC	CSARGTEPYEQYF
TRBJ2-6	TRBV12-3/TRBV12-4	NA	NA	TGTGCCAGCAGTTTACATGAAGGTGGGGCCAACGTCCTGACTTTC	CASSLHEGGANVLTF
TRBJ2-2	TRBV6-2/TRBV6-3	NA	few	TGTGCCAGCAGTTATGAGAGCCGGGAGCTGTTTTTT	CASSYESRELFF
TRBJ1-5	TRBV7-8	TRBD1	NA	TGTGCCAGCACCCCCCTGGGACAGACCTATCAGCCCCAGCATTTT	CASTPLGQTYQPQHF
TRBJ1-2	TRBV7-2	NA	NA	TGTGCCAGCAGCTTAATGCAGCTGCGAGACTATGGCTACACCTTC	CASSLMQLRDYGYTF
TRBJ2-6	TRBV19	NA	NA	TGTGCCGCAAGGGACCCTTCTGGGGCCAACGTCCTGACTTTC	CAARDPSGANVLTF
TRBJ2-1	TRBV14	NA	few	TGTGCCAGCAGCCCCGGGACGGCTGCGATCAGAGAGTTCTTC	CASSPGTAAIREFF
TRBJ2-1	TRBV7-2	NA	few	TGTGCCAGCAGCTTAGCGACGGGACACCGCAATGAGCAGTTCTTC	CASSLATGHRNEQFF
TRBJ1-2	TRBV24-1	NA	once	TGTGCCACCAGTGATACAGGGCTATATGGCTACACCTTC	CATSDTGLYGYTF
TRBJ1-1	TRBV6-5	NA	few	TGTGCCAGCAGTTACGGCTCTAAGAACACTGAAGCTTTCTTT	CASSYGSKNTEAFF
TRBJ1-2	TRBV12-3/TRBV12-4	NA	NA	TGTGCCAGCAGTTTAAGCTACACCTTC	CASSLSYTF
TRBJ2-5	TRBV5-6	NA	NA	TGTGCCAGCAGCCTACAGGGTACGACCCAGTACTTC	CASSLQGTTQYF
TRBJ2-1	TRBV11-2	NA	many	TGTGCCAGCAGCGAGCTAGTTCACTCCTACAATGAGCAGTTCTTC	CASSELVHSYNEQFF
TRBJ2-1	TRBV19	NA	few	TGTGCCAGTAGTAAGGAAGCCTGGGGGCAGTTCTTC	CASSKEAWGQFF
TRBJ2-3	TRBV12-3/TRBV12-4	NA	once	TGTGCCAGCAGTTTGAGGGAGGTCGGAGATACGCAGTATTTT	CASSLREVGDTQYF
TRBJ2-1	TRBV4-2	TRBD2	NA	TGTGCCAGCAGCCAAGGGTCTAGCGGACCCTACAATGAGCAGTTCTTC	CASSQGSSGPYNEQFF
TRBJ1-1	TRBV7-2	NA	NA	TGTGCCAGCAGCTACGCCGGGACGGAGAACACTGAAGCTTTCTTT	CASSYAGTENTEAFF
TRBJ1-3	TRBV3-1	NA	NA	TGTGCCAGCAGCCGGAATATTGGGACATCTGGAAACACCATATATTTT	CASSRNIGTSGNTIYF
TRBJ2-1	TRBV11-1	NA	few	TGTGCCAGCAGCTTCACGGGAGACAATGAGCAGTTCTTC	CASSFTGDNEQFF
TRBJ1-5	TRBV20-1	NA	NA	TGCAGTGCCTCACCCCCGGGGGTTAGCAATCAGCCCCAGCATTTT	CSASPPGVSNQPQHF
TRBJ2-1	TRBV27	NA	NA	TGTGCCAGCAGTTTACGCGGCTTCGTTAGCCCCAGGAGGGAGGAGGGTGAGCAGTTCTTC	CASSLRGFVSPRREEGEQFF
TRBJ2-7	TRBV6-6	NA	NA	TGTGCCAGCAGTAAAACCTACGAGCAGTACTTC	CASSKTYEQYF
TRBJ1-5	TRBV6-2/TRBV6-3	NA	NA	TGTGCCAGCACAAGAGACCTTAATCAGCCCCAGCATTTT	CASTRDLNQPQHF
TRBJ2-1	TRBV21-1	NA	few	TGTGCCAGCAGCAAAGTGGGGACTAGCGGGCCCGAGGGCTATTACAATGAGCAGTTCTTC	CASSKVGTSGPEGYYNEQFF
TRBJ2-5	TRBV7-2	NA	few	TGTGCCAGCAGCTTAGTAGTCCCGGAGACCCAGTACTTC	CASSLVVPETQYF
TRBJ2-3	TRBV7-9	TRBD2	NA	TGTGCCAGCAGCCCCCCGACTAGCATGAAGCCAGATACGCAGTATTTT	CASSPPTSMKPDTQYF
TRBJ2-7	TRBV5-1	NA	few	TGCGCCAGCAGCTTGGCCGGAGGTAGCGGCGGAACCTCCTACGAGCAGTACTTC	CASSLAGGSGGTSYEQYF
TRBJ2-7	TRBV29-1	TRBD2	NA	TGCAGCGCAAAACTAGCGGAGTATGCCTACGAGCAGTACTTC	CSAKLAEYAYEQYF
TRBJ1-1	TRBV6-5	NA	NA	TGTGCCAGCAGCCCGGGGGTGGCTGAAGCTTTCTTT	CASSPGVAEAFF
TRBJ2-7	TRBV4-3	NA	once	TGCGCCAGCAGCCTCACCCGGGACGGCTCCTACGAGCAGTACTTC	CASSLTRDGSYEQYF
TRBJ1-1	TRBV6-2/TRBV6-3	NA	many	TGTGCCAGCAGTTATCCTACACGATCTGAAGCTTTCTTT	CASSYPTRSEAFF